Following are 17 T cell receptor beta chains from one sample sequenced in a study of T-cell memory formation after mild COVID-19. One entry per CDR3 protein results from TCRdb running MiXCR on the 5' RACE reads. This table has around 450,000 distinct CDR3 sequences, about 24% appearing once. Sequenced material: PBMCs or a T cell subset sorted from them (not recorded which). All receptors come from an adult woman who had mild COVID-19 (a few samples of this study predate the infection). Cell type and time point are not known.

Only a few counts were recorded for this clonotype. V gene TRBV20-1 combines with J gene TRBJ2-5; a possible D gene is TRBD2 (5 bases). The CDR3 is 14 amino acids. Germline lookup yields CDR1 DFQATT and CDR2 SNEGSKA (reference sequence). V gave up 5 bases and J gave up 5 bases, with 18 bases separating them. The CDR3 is CSASGLPAWETQYF. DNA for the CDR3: TGCAGTGCTTCCGGACTGCCCGCATGGGAGACCCAGTACTTC.

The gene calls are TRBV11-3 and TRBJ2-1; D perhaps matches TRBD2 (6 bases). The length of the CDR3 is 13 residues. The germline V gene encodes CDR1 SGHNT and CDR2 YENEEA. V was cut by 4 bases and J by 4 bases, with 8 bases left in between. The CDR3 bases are TGTGCCAGCAGCTATCGGGGGTACAATGAGCAGTTCTTC. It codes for CASSYRGYNEQFF.

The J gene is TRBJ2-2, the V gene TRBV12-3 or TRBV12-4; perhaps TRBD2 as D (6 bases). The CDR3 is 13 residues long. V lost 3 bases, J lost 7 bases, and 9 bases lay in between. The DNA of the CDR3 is TGTGCCAGCAGTTTGATGGGGGGCGGGGAGCTGTTTTTT. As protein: CASSLMGGGELFF.

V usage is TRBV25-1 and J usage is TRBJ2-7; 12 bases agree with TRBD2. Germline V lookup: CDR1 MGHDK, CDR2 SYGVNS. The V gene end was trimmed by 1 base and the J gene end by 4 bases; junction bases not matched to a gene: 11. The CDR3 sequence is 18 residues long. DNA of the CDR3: TGTGCCAGCAGTGAATTTGCTAGCGGGAGGGCCGGGGGATACGAGCAGTACTTC. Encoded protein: CASSEFASGRAGGYEQYF.

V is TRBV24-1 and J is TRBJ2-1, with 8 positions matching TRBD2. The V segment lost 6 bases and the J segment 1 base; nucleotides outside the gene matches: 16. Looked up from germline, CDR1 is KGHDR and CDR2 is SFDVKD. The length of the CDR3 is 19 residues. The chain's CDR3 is CATSRGGIHRRESYNEQFF. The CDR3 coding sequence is TGTGCCACCAGTCGGGGGGGGATCCATCGGCGGGAGTCCTACAATGAGCAGTTCTTC.

The DNA of the CDR3 is TGTGCCAGCAGTGAAGGGCTCAGGGAGGCTTTCTTT. Amino acid sequence: CASSEGLREAFF. The V and J genes are TRBV2 and TRBJ1-1; weak D call: TRBD1 (5 bases). CDR1 SNHLY and CDR2 FYNNEI come from the germline V gene. The CDR3 consists of 12 residues. Trimming removed 1 base from V and 11 bases from J, with 11 bases in between.

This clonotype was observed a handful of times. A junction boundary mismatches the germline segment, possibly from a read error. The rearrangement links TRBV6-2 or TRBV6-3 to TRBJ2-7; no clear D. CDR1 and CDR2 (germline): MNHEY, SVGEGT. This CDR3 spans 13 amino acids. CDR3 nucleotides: TGTGCCAGCAGCCCCCGTGGAGAGGCCGGGTTTCTCTTC. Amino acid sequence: CASSPRGEAGFLF.

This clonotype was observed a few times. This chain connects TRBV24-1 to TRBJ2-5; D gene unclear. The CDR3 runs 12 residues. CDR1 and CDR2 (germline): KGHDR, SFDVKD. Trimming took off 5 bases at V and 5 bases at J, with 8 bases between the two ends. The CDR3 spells CATSVPGETQYF. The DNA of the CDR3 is TGTGCCACCAGTGTCCCTGGGGAGACCCAGTACTTC.

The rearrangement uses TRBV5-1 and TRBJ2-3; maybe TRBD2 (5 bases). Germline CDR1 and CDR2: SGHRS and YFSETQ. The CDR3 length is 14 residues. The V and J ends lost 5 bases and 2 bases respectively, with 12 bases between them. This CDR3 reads CASSEGLSTDTQYF. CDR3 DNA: TGCGCCAGCAGTGAGGGCCTTTCCACAGATACGCAGTATTTT.

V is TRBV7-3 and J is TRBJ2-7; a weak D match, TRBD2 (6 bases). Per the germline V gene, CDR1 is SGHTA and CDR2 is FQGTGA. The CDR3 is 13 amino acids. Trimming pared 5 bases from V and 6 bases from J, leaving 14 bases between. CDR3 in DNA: TGTGCCAGCAGCGCGGGACCACGGGGCGAGCAGTACTTC. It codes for CASSAGPRGEQYF.

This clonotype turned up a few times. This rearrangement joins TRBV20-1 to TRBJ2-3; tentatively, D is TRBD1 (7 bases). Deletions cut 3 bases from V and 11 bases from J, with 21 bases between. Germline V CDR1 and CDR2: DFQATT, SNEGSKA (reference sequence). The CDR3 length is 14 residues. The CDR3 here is CSASYRGPRGVQYF. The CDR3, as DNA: TGCAGTGCTAGTTATCGGGGCCCCAGGGGGGTGCAGTATTTT.

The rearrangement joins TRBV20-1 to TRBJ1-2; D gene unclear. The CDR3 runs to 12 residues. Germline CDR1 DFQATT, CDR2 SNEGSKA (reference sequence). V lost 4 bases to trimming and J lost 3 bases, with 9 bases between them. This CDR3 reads CSAIGQYYGYTF. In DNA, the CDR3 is TGCAGTGCTATAGGGCAGTACTATGGCTACACCTTC.

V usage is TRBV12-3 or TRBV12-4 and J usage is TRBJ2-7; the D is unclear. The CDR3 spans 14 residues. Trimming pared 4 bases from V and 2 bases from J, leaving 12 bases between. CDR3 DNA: TGTGCCAGCAGTTCCCCGGAGAGACCCTACGAGCAGTACTTC. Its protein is CASSSPERPYEQYF.

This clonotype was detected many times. The CDR3: CASRRTTEYEQYF. CDR3 DNA: TGTGCCAGCAGAAGGACTACCGAATACGAGCAGTACTTC. The V call is TRBV2, the J call TRBJ2-7; the D gene is possibly TRBD2 (6 bases). CDR3 length equals 13 residues. Trimming took off 6 bases at V and 4 bases at J, with 13 bases between the two ends. The germline CDR1 and CDR2 sequences are SNHLY and FYNNEI.

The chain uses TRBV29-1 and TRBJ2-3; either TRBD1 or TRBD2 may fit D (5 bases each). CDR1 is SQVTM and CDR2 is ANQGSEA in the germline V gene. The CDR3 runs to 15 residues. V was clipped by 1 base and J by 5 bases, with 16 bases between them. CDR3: CSVEVLGGGVDTQYF. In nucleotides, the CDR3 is TGCAGCGTTGAAGTACTTGGGGGTGGTGTAGATACGCAGTATTTT.

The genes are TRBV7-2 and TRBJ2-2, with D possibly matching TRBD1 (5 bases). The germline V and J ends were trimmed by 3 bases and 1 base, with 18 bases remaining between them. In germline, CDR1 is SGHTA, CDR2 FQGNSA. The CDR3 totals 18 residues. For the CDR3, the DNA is TGTGCCAGCAGCTTGCGACGGCAGGGTTCAGGGAACACCGGGGAGCTGTTTTTT. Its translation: CASSLRRQGSGNTGELFF. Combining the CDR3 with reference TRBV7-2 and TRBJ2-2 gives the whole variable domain GAGVSQSPSNKVTEKGKDVELRCDPISGHTALYWYRQSLGQGLEFLIYFQGNSAPDKSGLPSDRFSAERTGGSVSTLTIQRTQQEDSAVYLCASSLRRQGSGNTGELFFGEGSRLTVL.

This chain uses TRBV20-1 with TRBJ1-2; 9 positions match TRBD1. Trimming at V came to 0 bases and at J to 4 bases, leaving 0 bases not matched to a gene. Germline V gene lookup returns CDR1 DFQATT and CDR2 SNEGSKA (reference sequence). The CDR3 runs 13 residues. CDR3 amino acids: CSAREDRGYGYTF. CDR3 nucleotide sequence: TGCAGTGCTAGAGAGGACAGGGGCTATGGCTACACCTTC.